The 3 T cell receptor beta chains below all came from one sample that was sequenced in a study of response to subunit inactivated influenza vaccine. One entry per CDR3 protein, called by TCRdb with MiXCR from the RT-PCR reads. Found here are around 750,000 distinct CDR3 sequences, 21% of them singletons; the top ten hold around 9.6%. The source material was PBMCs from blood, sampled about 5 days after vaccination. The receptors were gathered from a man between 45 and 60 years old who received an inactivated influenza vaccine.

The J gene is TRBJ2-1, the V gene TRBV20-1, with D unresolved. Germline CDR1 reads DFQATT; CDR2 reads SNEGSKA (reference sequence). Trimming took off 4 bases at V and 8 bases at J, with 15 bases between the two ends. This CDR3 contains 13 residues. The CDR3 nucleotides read TGCAGTGCTAAAGTTCCGTCTCGCGATGAGCAGTTCTTC. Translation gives CSAKVPSRDEQFF.

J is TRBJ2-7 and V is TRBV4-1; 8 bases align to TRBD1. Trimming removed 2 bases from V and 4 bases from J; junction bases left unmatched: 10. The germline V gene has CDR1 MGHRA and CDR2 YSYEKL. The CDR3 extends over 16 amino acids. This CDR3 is CASSQRGDRGDYEQYF. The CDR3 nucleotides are TGCGCCAGCAGCCAACGTGGCGACAGGGGTGATTACGAGCAGTACTTC.

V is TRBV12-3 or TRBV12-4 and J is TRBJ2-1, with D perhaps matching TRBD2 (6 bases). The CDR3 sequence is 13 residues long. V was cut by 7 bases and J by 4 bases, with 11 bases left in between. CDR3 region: CASNTGTYNEQFF. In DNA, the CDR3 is TGTGCCAGCAATACCGGGACTTACAATGAGCAGTTCTTC.